These 20 T cell receptor beta chains were all obtained from the same sample, sequenced in a study of CD8 T cells in Susac syndrome. The authors reverse transcribed roughly 0.5 to 1 ug RNA with random hexamers. In TCRdb, the immunoSEQ multiplex PCR reads were re-called with MiXCR into one record per CDR3 protein. The profile shows around 200,000 distinct CDR3 sequences, 85% to 95% of them singletons. Sequences were obtained from CD4+ T cells from PBMCs. The source of these receptors is a human donor in good health.

The chain is built from TRBV4-1 and TRBJ2-6, with D perhaps assigned TRBD1 or TRBD2 (5 bases each). Looked up from germline, CDR1 is MGHRA and CDR2 is YSYEKL. The V and J ends lost 2 bases and 0 bases respectively, with 14 bases between them. This CDR3 spans 18 amino acids. CDR3 amino acids: CASSQNRDGNSGANVLTF. CDR3 sequence (DNA): TGCGCCAGCAGCCAAAACCGGGACGGAAACTCTGGGGCCAACGTCCTGACTTTC.

The chain combines TRBV6-5 with TRBJ2-1; TRBD1 aligns across 7 bases. Germline lookup yields CDR1 MNHEY and CDR2 SVGAGI. The V and J ends lost 3 bases and 8 bases, in that order; junction bases with no gene match: 10. This CDR3 is built from 15 residues. The CDR3 is CASSYSNRGRDEQFF. CDR3 DNA sequence: TGTGCCAGCAGTTATTCCAACAGGGGTAGGGATGAGCAGTTCTTC.

The CDR3 reads CAISESLGGGETQYF. Written as DNA, the CDR3 is TGTGCCATCAGTGAGTCGCTTGGAGGGGGAGAGACCCAGTACTTC. The chain uses TRBV10-3 and TRBJ2-5; D assignment may be TRBD1 or TRBD2 (6 bases each). V dropped 0 bases and J dropped 4 bases, with 12 bases sitting between them. Germline CDR1 is ENHRY and CDR2 is SYGVKD. This CDR3 spans 15 amino acids.

The chain employs TRBV6-5 and TRBJ1-5, with 12 nucleotides matching TRBD1. The CDR3 sequence is 14 residues long. J lost 15 bases, V lost 5 bases, and 11 bases had no gene match. Germline lookup yields CDR1 MNHEY and CDR2 SVGAGI. CDR3 in DNA: TGTGCCAGCAGTAAAGGGACAGGGGGCTTTAGTTGGCATTTT. It specifies CASSKGTGGFSWHF.

The chain carries TRBV25-1 and TRBJ2-7; 8 nucleotides line up with TRBD1. CDR1 MGHDK and CDR2 SYGVNS come from the germline V gene. The CDR3 runs 15 residues. With 5 bases clipped from V and 2 bases from J, the junction kept 8 bases outside the gene matches. This CDR3 reads CASSPAGGGTYEQYF. The CDR3 DNA reads TGTGCCAGCAGTCCGGCAGGGGGCGGTACCTACGAGCAGTACTTC.

This clonotype was counted once. The V call is TRBV20-1, the J call TRBJ1-5; TRBD1 aligns across 8 bases. The CDR3 has 13 amino acids. Per germline, CDR1 DFQATT and CDR2 SNEGSKA (reference sequence). V shed 5 bases and J 5 bases; nucleotides not matched to a gene: 5. DNA for the CDR3: TGCAGTGCTCCACAGGGGGGCGATCAGCCCCAGCATTTT. This encodes CSAPQGGDQPQHF.

The genes are TRBV29-1 and TRBJ2-3; 10 bases are a match to TRBD1. V shed 1 base, J shed 3 bases, and the junction held 1 base outside the gene matches. The CDR3 is 14 residues long. Germline CDR1 and CDR2: SQVTM and ANQGSEA. The CDR3 protein is CSVEGGQGTDTQYF. The CDR3 DNA reads as TGCAGCGTTGAAGGGGGACAGGGGACAGATACGCAGTATTTT.

The gene calls are TRBV29-1 and TRBJ2-3; TRBD2 might be the D (6 bases). In germline, CDR1 is SQVTM, CDR2 ANQGSEA. CDR3 size: 11 residues. V was pared by 8 bases and J by 6 bases, with 12 bases between. The CDR3 protein is CSPASVDTQYF. DNA of the CDR3: TGCAGCCCAGCTAGCGTGGATACGCAGTATTTT.

The chain couples TRBV12-3 or TRBV12-4 to TRBJ2-4; D could derive from TRBD1 or TRBD2 (5 bases each). V lost 5 bases and J lost 0, with 14 bases in between. This CDR3 is built from 16 residues. The CDR3 protein is CASSPGTGPAKNIQYF. In DNA, the CDR3 is TGTGCCAGCAGTCCTGGGACGGGCCCAGCCAAAAACATTCAGTACTTC.

The V gene is TRBV20-1, the J gene TRBJ2-5; D gene unclear. The V end lost 4 bases, the J end lost 2 bases, and 8 bases lay between the germline ends. Germline CDR1 is DFQATT and CDR2 is SNEGSKA (reference sequence). The CDR3 is 12 amino acids. CDR3 DNA sequence: TGCAGTGCTATGGCCCAGCAAGAGACCCAGTACTTC. Residues: CSAMAQQETQYF.

Turning to this clonotype: The junction and the germline gene differ at one end; a read error may be behind it. The gene calls are TRBV28 and TRBJ2-2, with D tentatively TRBD2 (5 bases). Germline CDR1 reads MDHEN; CDR2 reads SYDVKM. This CDR3 spans 15 amino acids. CDR3 in DNA: TGTGCCAGCAGGTTATGGACTGAGAACACCGGGGAGCTGTTTTTT. This gives the protein CASRLWTENTGELFF.

The V and J genes are TRBV29-1 and TRBJ2-5; D remains ambiguous. V dropped 5 bases and J dropped 5 bases, with 9 bases sitting between them. This CDR3 comprises 11 residues. In germline, CDR1 is SQVTM, CDR2 ANQGSEA. Here the CDR3 reads CSVLLGETQYF. CDR3 DNA sequence: TGCAGCGTTCTCCTTGGGGAGACCCAGTACTTC.

This clonotype was found once. V usage is TRBV4-1 and J usage is TRBJ1-2, with D uncertain. Trimming removed 0 bases from V and 4 bases from J, with 21 bases in between. Germline lookup yields CDR1 MGHRA and CDR2 YSYEKL. The CDR3 is 18 amino acids. The DNA of the CDR3 is TGCGCCAGCAGCCAAGATCAGATCTGGGGTCGAGACGGCTATGGCTACACCTTC. Translated, it gives CASSQDQIWGRDGYGYTF.

The chain couples TRBV7-9 to TRBJ2-6; D possibly corresponds to TRBD1 (7 bases). V was cut by 2 bases and J by 0 bases, with 17 bases left in between. The CDR3 is 19 amino acids. Germline V gene sequence: CDR1 SEHNR, CDR2 FQNEAQ (reference sequence). The CDR3 DNA reads TGTGCCAGCAGCTTACCCAGGAGGGGACAGAGCTCTGGGGCCAACGTCCTGACTTTC. Its protein product is CASSLPRRGQSSGANVLTF. Drawing the rest from reference TRBV7-9 and TRBJ2-6, the complete variable domain is DTGVSQNPRHKITKRGQNVTFRCDPISEHNRLYWYRQTLGQGPEFLTYFQNEAQLEKSRLLSDRFSAERPKGSFSTLEIQRTEQGDSAMYLCASSLPRRGQSSGANVLTFGAGSRLTVL.

V and J are TRBV12-3 or TRBV12-4 and TRBJ2-2; D call uncertain. Trimming shortened V by 3 bases and J by 0 bases, and 8 bases separated the two germline ends. The CDR3 has 15 residues. The CDR3 DNA follows: TGTGCCAGCAGTTTCTCTGCGGCGAACACCGGGGAGCTGTTTTTT. Translated: CASSFSAANTGELFF.

The rearrangement joins TRBV5-1 to TRBJ2-2; D remains ambiguous. The CDR3 sequence is 14 residues long. From germline, CDR1 is SGHRS and CDR2 YFSETQ. The ends were cut back, 4 bases at V and 3 bases at J, with 10 bases in the middle. The CDR3 here is CASSVAAHTGELFF. CDR3 in DNA: TGCGCCAGCAGCGTGGCAGCGCACACCGGGGAGCTGTTTTTT.

The V and J genes are TRBV4-1 and TRBJ2-2; 7 bases line up with TRBD1. CDR1 and CDR2 from the germline V gene are MGHRA and YSYEKL. The CDR3 extends over 15 amino acids. J gave up 7 bases and V 5 bases, and 10 bases lay outside the gene matches. As DNA, the CDR3 is TGCGCCAGCAGCTTCCCGACAGGGCTTGTCGGGGAGCTGTTTTTT. This encodes CASSFPTGLVGELFF.

The DNA of the CDR3 is TGCAGCTCCAAGGTTGGGGCAGATACGCAGTATTTT. It specifies CSSKVGADTQYF. The gene calls are TRBV29-1 and TRBJ2-3; D call uncertain. V lost 8 bases and J 4 bases, leaving 13 bases between the germline ends. The CDR3 has 12 residues. Germline loops: CDR1 SQVTM, CDR2 ANQGSEA.

The chain links TRBV30 to TRBJ2-2; D ambiguous. CDR3 length: 12 amino acids. V was pared by 4 bases and J by 9 bases, with 12 bases between. Germline loops: CDR1 GTSNPN, CDR2 SVGIG (reference sequence). The CDR3 nucleotides are TGTGCCTGGACCCGACTGGCCAGGGAGCTGTTTTTT. Protein sequence: CAWTRLARELFF. The entire variable domain, with the rest obtained from reference TRBV30 and TRBJ2-2, is as follows: SQTIHQWPATLVQPVGSPLSLECTVEGTSNPNLYWYRQAAGRGLQLLFYSVGIGQISSEVPQNLSASRPQDRQFILSSKKLLLSDSGFYLCAWTRLARELFFGEGSRLTVL.

This clonotype was picked up one time. The CDR3 DNA reads TGCAGTGCTAGATTTTTGAGCGGGGGTTCATTCCAAGAGACCCAGTACTTC. The encoded protein is CSARFLSGGSFQETQYF. The chain joins TRBV20-1 to TRBJ2-5; TRBD2 agrees at 8 bases. This CDR3 has 17 amino acids. The V segment lost 2 bases and the J segment 1 base; nucleotides outside the gene matches: 12. Germline CDR1 is DFQATT and CDR2 is SNEGSKA (reference sequence).